Listed below are T cell receptor beta chains from one sample, sequenced in a study of identical twins. From the 5' RACE reads, TCRdb called clonotypes with MiXCR, one entry per CDR3 protein. Found here are around 290,000 distinct CDR3 sequences, 9.5% of them singletons; the top ten hold approximately 6.5%. This sample also appeared in a second study, on yellow fever vaccine responses in identical twins.

The sample taken for sequencing was CD8+ T cells sorted from blood. These receptors originate from a woman aged 18-29 years in good health. Each CDR3 is given with its conserved first and last residue. D genes are given only for firm matches. Clone size is given for some rows only: seen once, a few or many times, or a class if the clone is expanded.

>.|TRBV20-1|many|TRBJ1-5
TGCAGTGCTAGTAGTGCGGGGGGCGCAGGCAATCAGCCCCAGCATTTT
CSASSAGGAGNQPQHF
>.|TRBV20-1|few|TRBJ2-5
TGCAGTGCTAGAGATAGTCCCAGCGGGGAGACCCAGTACTTC
CSARDSPSGETQYF
>.|TRBV6-4|few|TRBJ2-1
TGTGCCAGCAGTTTTATCCCGATGAGCTCCTACAATGAGCAGTTCTTC
CASSFIPMSSYNEQFF
>.|TRBV14|.|TRBJ1-6
TGTGCCAGCAGCCAAGATCCGGGTTGGAATTCACCCCTCCACTTT
CASSQDPGWNSPLHF
>.|TRBV5-6|many|TRBJ2-5
TGTGCCAGCGTGAGTTCCTTGGGGTTCATCTACCAAGAGACCCAGTACTTC
CASVSSLGFIYQETQYF
>.|TRBV5-5|many|TRBJ2-2
TGTGCCAGCAGCCTGTTGGGTGGCGCGAGCCGGAACACCGGGGAGCTGTTTTTT
CASSLLGGASRNTGELFF
>TRBD2|TRBV13|.|TRBJ2-7
TGTGCCAGCAGTTCCCTAGCGGGAGTGTCCTACGAGCAGTACTTC
CASSSLAGVSYEQYF
>.|TRBV7-9|.|TRBJ1-5
TGTGCCAGCAGCCCTTACAGGGTGGATCAGCCCCAGCATTTT
CASSPYRVDQPQHF
>.|TRBV28|few|TRBJ1-1
TGTGCCAGCACCCTAACAGCTGTCACTGAAGCTTTCTTT
CASTLTAVTEAFF
>TRBD1|TRBV27|.|TRBJ2-7
TGTGCCAGCAGTATCACGGGACAGGGCTACTACGAGCAGTACTTC
CASSITGQGYYEQYF
>.|TRBV29-1|many|TRBJ2-3
TGCAGCGTTGCTCAACCAGATACGCAGTATTTT
CSVAQPDTQYF
>.|TRBV29-1|many|TRBJ2-1
TGCAGCGTTGTTTCGACCTCTACCGAGCAGTTCTTC
CSVVSTSTEQFF
>.|TRBV14|many|TRBJ2-7
TGTGCCAGCAGCCTCTGGCGTAGCAACGAGCAGTACTTC
CASSLWRSNEQYF
>TRBD2|TRBV6-2/TRBV6-3|.|TRBJ2-5
TGTGCCAGCAGTTACGGGACTAGCATCCAAGAGACCCAGTACTTC
CASSYGTSIQETQYF
>TRBD1|TRBV4-3|many|TRBJ2-7
TGCTGGCACAGAGATACAGGGGGGCAGTCGTACGAGCAGTACTTC
CWHRDTGGQSYEQYF
>TRBD1|TRBV6-5|few|TRBJ1-4
TGTGCCAGCAGTTCGTGGACAGGGCCTAATGAAAAACTGTTTTTT
CASSSWTGPNEKLFF
>.|TRBV13|.|TRBJ1-2
TGTGCCAGCAGCAGCAACAGGGGCTACACCTTC
CASSSNRGYTF
>TRBD2|TRBV27|many|TRBJ2-3
TGTGCCAGCAGTCAAGTGGCGGGGGGGCGGACAGATACGCAGTATTTT
CASSQVAGGRTDTQYF